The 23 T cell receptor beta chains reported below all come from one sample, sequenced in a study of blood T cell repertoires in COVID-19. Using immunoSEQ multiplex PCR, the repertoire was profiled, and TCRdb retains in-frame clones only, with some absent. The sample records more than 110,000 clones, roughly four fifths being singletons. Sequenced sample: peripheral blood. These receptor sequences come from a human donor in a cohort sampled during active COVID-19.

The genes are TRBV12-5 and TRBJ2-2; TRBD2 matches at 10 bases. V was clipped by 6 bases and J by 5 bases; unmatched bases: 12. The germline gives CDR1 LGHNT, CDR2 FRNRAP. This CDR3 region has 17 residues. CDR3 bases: TGTGCTAGTGGCCCGAGCGGGGGGGCCTTTGGTACCGGGGAGCTGTTTTTT. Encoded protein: CASGPSGGAFGTGELFF.

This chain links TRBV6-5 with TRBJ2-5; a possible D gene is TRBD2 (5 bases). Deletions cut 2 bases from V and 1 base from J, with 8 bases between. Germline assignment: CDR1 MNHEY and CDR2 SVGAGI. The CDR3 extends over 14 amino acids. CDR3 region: CASSYGGSQETQYF. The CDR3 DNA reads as TGTGCCAGCAGTTACGGAGGCAGCCAAGAGACCCAGTACTTC.

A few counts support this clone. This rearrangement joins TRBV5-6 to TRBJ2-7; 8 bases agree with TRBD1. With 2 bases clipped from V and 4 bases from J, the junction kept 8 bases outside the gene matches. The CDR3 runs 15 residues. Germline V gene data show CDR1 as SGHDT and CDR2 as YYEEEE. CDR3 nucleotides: TGTGCCAGCAGCTTTAAGAGGACAGGGTATTACGAGCAGTACTTC. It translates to CASSFKRTGYYEQYF. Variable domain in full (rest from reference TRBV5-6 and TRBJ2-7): DAGVTQSPTHLIKTRGQQVTLRCSPKSGHDTVSWYQQALGQGPQFIFQYYEEEERQRGNFPDRFSGHQFPNYSSELNVNALLLGDSALYLCASSFKRTGYYEQYFGPGTRLTVT.

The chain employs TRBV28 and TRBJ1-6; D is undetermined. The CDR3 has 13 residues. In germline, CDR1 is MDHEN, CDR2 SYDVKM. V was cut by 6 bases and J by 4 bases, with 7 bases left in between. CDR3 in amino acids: CASRRVYNSPLHF. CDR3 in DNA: TGTGCCAGCAGACGGGTTTATAATTCACCCCTCCACTTT.

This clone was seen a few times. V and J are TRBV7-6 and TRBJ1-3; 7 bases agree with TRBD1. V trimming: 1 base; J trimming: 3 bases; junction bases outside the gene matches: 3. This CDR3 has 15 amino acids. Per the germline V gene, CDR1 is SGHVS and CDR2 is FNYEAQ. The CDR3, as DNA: TGTGCCAGCAGCTTAGTCCCAGGGGGTGGAAACACCATATATTTT. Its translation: CASSLVPGGGNTIYF.

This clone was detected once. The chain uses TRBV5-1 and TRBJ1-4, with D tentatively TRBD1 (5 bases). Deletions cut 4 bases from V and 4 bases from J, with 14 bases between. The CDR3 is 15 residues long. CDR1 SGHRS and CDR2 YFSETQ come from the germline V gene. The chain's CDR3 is CASSEDIFGNEKLFF. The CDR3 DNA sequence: TGCGCCAGCAGCGAGGACATTTTCGGTAATGAAAAACTGTTTTTT. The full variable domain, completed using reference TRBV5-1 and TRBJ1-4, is KAGVTQTPRYLIKTRGQQVTLSCSPISGHRSVSWYQQTPGQGLQFLFEYFSETQRNKGNFPGRFSGRQFSNSRSEMNVSTLELGDSALYLCASSEDIFGNEKLFFGSGTQLSVL.

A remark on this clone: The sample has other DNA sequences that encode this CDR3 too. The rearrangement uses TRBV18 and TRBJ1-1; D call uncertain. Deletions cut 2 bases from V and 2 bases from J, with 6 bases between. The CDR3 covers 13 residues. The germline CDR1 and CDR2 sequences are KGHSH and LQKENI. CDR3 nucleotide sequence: TGTGCCAGCTCACCAGGCAGAAACACTGAAGCTTTCTTT. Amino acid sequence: CASSPGRNTEAFF.

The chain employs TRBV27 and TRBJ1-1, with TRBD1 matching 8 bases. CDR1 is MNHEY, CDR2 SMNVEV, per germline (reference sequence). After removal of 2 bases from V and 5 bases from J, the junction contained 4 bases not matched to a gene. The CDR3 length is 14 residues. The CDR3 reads CASSLTGGRTEAFF. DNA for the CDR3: TGTGCCAGCAGTTTAACAGGGGGTCGGACTGAAGCTTTCTTT.

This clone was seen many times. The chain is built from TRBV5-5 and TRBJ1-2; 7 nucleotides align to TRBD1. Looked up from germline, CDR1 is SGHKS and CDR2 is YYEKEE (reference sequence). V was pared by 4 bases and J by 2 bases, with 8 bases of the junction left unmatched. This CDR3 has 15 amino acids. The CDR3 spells CASSTREQGNYGYTF. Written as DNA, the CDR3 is TGTGCCAGCAGCACCAGAGAACAGGGGAACTATGGCTACACCTTC.

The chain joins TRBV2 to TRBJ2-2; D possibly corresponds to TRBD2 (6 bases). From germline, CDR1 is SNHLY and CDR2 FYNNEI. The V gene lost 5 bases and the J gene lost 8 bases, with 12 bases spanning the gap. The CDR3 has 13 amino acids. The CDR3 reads CASSRELTGELFF. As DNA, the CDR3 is TGTGCCAGCAGTCGGGAGTTAACTGGGGAGCTGTTTTTT.

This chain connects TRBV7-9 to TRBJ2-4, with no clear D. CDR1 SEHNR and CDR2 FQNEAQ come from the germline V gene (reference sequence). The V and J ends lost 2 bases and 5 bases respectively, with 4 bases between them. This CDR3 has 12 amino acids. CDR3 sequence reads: CASSLTENIQYF. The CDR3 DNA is TGTGCCAGCAGCTTAACGGAAAACATTCAGTACTTC. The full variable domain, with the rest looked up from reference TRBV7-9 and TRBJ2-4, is DTGVSQNPRHKITKRGQNVTFRCDPISEHNRLYWYRQTLGQGPEFLTYFQNEAQLEKSRLLSDRFSAERPKGSFSTLEIQRTEQGDSAMYLCASSLTENIQYFGAGTRLSVL.

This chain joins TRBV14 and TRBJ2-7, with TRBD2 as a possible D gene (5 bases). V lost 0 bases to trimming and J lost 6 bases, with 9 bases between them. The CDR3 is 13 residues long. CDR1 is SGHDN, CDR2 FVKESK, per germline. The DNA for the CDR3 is TGTGCCAGCAGCCAAGATTTGGCGGGCGAGCAGTACTTC. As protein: CASSQDLAGEQYF. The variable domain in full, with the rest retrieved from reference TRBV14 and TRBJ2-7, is EAGVTQFPSHSVIEKGQTVTLRCDPISGHDNLYWYRRVMGKEIKFLLHFVKESKQDESGMPNNRFLAERTGGTYSTLKVQPAELEDSGVYFCASSQDLAGEQYFGPGTRLTVT.

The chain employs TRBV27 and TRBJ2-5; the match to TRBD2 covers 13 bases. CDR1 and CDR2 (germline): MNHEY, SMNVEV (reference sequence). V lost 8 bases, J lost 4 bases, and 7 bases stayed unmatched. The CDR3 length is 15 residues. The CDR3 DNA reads TGTGCCAGCCGACAAGGACTAGCGGGGGTAGAGACCCAGTACTTC. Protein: CASRQGLAGVETQYF.

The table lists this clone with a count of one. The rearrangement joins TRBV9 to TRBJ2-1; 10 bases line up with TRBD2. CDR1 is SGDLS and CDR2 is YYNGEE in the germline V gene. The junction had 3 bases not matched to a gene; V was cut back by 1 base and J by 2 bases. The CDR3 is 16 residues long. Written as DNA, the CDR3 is TGTGCCAGCAGCGTAACAGCGGGGGGGCCCTACAATGAGCAGTTCTTC. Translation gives CASSVTAGGPYNEQFF.

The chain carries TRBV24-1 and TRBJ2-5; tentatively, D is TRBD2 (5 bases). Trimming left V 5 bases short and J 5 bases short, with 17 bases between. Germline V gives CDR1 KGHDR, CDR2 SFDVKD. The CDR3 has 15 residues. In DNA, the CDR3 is TGTGCCACCAGTGCTGGTGCTACTCAGCGGGAGACCCAGTACTTC. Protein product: CATSAGATQRETQYF.

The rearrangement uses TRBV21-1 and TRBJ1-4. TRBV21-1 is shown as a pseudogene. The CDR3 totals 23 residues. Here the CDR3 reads CASSLKRVLAGPLLVATNEKLFF. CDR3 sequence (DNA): TGTGCCAGCAGCCTCAAAAGGGTCCTTGCGGGCCCGCTCTTAGTTGCAACTAATGAAAAACTGTTTTTT.

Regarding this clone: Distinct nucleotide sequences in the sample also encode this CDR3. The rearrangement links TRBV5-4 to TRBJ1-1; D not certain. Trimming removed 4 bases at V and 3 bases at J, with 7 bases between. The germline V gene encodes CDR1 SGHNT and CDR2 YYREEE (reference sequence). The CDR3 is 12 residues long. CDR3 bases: TGTGCCAGCAGCCCTAGAGACACTGAAGCTTTCTTT. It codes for CASSPRDTEAFF.

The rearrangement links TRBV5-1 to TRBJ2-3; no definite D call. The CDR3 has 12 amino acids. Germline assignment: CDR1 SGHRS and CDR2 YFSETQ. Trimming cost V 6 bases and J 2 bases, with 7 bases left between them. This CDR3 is CASTYPTDTQYF. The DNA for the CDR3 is TGCGCCAGCACCTACCCCACAGATACGCAGTATTTT.

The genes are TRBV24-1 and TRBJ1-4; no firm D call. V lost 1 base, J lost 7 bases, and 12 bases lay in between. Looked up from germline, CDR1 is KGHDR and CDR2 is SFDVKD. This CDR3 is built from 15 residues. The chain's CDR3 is CATSDFSGSIEKLFF. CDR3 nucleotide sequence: TGTGCCACCAGTGATTTTTCGGGGTCGATTGAAAAACTGTTTTTT.

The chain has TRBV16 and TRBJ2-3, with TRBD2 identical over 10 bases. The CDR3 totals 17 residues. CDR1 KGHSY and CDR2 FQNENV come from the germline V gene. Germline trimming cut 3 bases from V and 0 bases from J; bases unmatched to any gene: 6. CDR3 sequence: CASSHSSGGLSTDTQYF. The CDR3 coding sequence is TGTGCCAGCAGCCATTCTAGCGGGGGCCTGAGCACAGATACGCAGTATTTT.

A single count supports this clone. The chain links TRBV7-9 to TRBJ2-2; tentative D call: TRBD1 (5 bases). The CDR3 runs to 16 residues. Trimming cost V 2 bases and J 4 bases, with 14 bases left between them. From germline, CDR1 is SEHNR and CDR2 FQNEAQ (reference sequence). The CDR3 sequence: CASSLQTARSTGELFF. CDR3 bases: TGTGCCAGCAGCTTACAGACAGCTAGGAGCACCGGGGAGCTGTTTTTT.

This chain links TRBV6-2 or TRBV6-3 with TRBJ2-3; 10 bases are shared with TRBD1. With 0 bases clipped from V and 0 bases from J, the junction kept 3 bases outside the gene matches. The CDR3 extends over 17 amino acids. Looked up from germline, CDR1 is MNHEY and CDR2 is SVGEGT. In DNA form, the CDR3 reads TGTGCCAGCAGTTACTCGTTGGGACAGGGGAGCACAGATACGCAGTATTTT. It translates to CASSYSLGQGSTDTQYF.

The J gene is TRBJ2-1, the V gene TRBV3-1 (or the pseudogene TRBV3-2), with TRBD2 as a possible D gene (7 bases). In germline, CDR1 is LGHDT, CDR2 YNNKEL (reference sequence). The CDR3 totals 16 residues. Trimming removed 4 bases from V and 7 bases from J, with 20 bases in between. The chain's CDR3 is CASSPLGGLGRNEQFF. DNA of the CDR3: TGTGCCAGCAGCCCACTGGGGGGGCTTGGCCGGAATGAGCAGTTCTTC.